This is a list of T cell receptor beta chains from one sample in a study of immune heterogeneity within non-small cell lung tumors. TCRdb called the multiplex PCR reads again in MiXCR, with one record for every CDR3 protein. This repertoire shows 20,000 to 25,000 distinct CDR3 sequences, 27% found once; its top ten account for about 4%. The sequencing input was lung tumor tissue. The receptors here all came from a man between 40 and 49 years old with non-small cell lung cancer. Each CDR3 is given with its conserved first and last residue. Each record gives: clone size, J gene, D gene, V gene, CDR3 protein, CDR3 DNA. A D gene is named only where the DNA matches it firmly. The size of a clone is reported for some rows only, either as once, few or many, or as a class for expanded clones.

size: many
J: TRBJ1-5
D: TRBD1
V: TRBV15
CDR3: CATSREDRGSQHF
DNA: TGTGCCACCAGCAGAGAGGACAGGGGGTCCCAGCATTTT

size: few
J: TRBJ2-7
D: TRBD1
V: TRBV7-9
CDR3: CASSSFGTGNYEQYF
DNA: TGTGCCAGCAGCTCCTTCGGGACAGGGAACTACGAGCAGTACTTC

size: many
J: TRBJ2-1
D: .
V: TRBV6-5
CDR3: CASSYRRDGEQFF
DNA: TGTGCCAGCAGTTACCGGCGAGACGGTGAGCAGTTCTTC

size: many
J: TRBJ1-6
D: .
V: TRBV6-1
CDR3: CASRRTVLSYNSPLHF
DNA: TGTGCCAGCAGGCGGACAGTTCTCTCCTATAATTCACCCCTCCACTTT

size: .
J: TRBJ2-3
D: .
V: TRBV20-1
CDR3: CSAGPSSSTDTQYF
DNA: TGCAGTGCGGGACCTAGTTCTAGCACAGATACGCAGTATTTT

size: medium-sized
J: TRBJ2-7
D: TRBD2
V: TRBV2
CDR3: CASSPGGLVEQYF
DNA: TGTGCCAGCAGTCCGGGAGGCCTGGTCGAGCAGTACTTC

size: few
J: TRBJ1-6
D: TRBD1
V: TRBV4-1
CDR3: CASSQDWGQANSPLHF
DNA: TGCGCCAGCAGCCAAGATTGGGGACAGGCAAATTCACCCCTCCACTTT

size: few
J: TRBJ2-7
D: .
V: TRBV24-1
CDR3: CATSDLGYEQYF
DNA: TGTGCCACCAGTGATTTAGGCTACGAGCAGTACTTC

size: .
J: TRBJ2-3
D: TRBD2
V: TRBV11-3
CDR3: CASSTLAGGPESDTQYF
DNA: TGTGCCAGCAGCACACTAGCGGGAGGGCCTGAGTCAGATACGCAGTATTTT

size: many
J: TRBJ2-7
D: .
V: TRBV7-3
CDR3: CASSPDISGMYEQYF
DNA: TGTGCCAGCAGCCCAGACATCTCGGGAATGTACGAGCAGTACTTC

size: many
J: TRBJ1-3
D: .
V: TRBV12-3/TRBV12-4
CDR3: CASTPYVGRDSGNTIYF
DNA: TGTGCCAGCACCCCCTACGTTGGTCGGGACTCTGGAAACACCATATATTTT

size: .
J: TRBJ2-1
D: TRBD1
V: TRBV18
CDR3: CASSTNRQGPYNEQFF
DNA: TGTGCCAGCTCAACAAATCGACAGGGCCCGTACAATGAGCAGTTCTTC

size: .
J: TRBJ2-3
D: .
V: TRBV11-3
CDR3: CASSLGTVLSTDTHYF
DNA: TGTGCCAGCAGCTTAGGGACAGTTCTTAGCACAGATACGCACTATTTT

size: few
J: TRBJ1-1
D: .
V: TRBV29-1
CDR3: CSGSRGRNTEAFF
DNA: TGCAGCGGTTCTCGCGGAAGGAACACTGAAGCTTTCTTT

size: .
J: TRBJ2-5
D: .
V: TRBV7-8
CDR3: CASSSSSIQETQYF
DNA: TGTGCCAGCAGCTCCTCTAGCATCCAAGAGACCCAGTACTTC

size: many
J: TRBJ2-2
D: TRBD1
V: TRBV12-3/TRBV12-4
CDR3: CASNLREQGWTGELFF
DNA: TGTGCCAGCAACCTCCGGGAACAGGGGTGGACCGGGGAGCTGTTTTTT

size: few
J: TRBJ1-1
D: .
V: TRBV18
CDR3: CASSPYGKGNTEAFF
DNA: TGTGCCAGCTCACCATACGGGAAAGGGAACACTGAAGCTTTCTTT

size: .
J: TRBJ1-4
D: TRBD1
V: TRBV5-5
CDR3: CASKRQGGNEKLFF
DNA: TGTGCCAGCAAACGACAGGGGGGGAATGAAAAACTGTTTTTT

size: .
J: TRBJ2-5
D: TRBD2
V: TRBV29-1
CDR3: CSFVLLAGGGETQYF
DNA: TGCAGCTTTGTCCTCCTTGCGGGAGGTGGAGAGACCCAGTACTTC

size: many
J: TRBJ2-3
D: TRBD1
V: TRBV19
CDR3: CATVDRGTDTQYF
DNA: TGTGCCACCGTGGACAGGGGAACAGATACGCAGTATTTT

size: few
J: TRBJ1-6
D: .
V: TRBV4-3
CDR3: CASSQDGRDSPLHF
DNA: TGCGCCAGCAGCCAAGACGGGCGCGACTCACCCCTCCACTTT

size: many
J: TRBJ2-7
D: .
V: TRBV10-3
CDR3: CAITQGGNYEQYF
DNA: TGTGCCATCACCCAGGGAGGAAACTACGAGCAGTACTTC

size: few
J: TRBJ2-1
D: TRBD2
V: TRBV10-3
CDR3: CAISLGGSSGNEQFF
DNA: TGTGCCATCAGTCTCGGCGGGAGTTCAGGGAATGAGCAGTTCTTC

size: many
J: TRBJ1-1
D: .
V: TRBV6-1
CDR3: CASTGFGKAFF
DNA: TGTGCCAGCACCGGTTTTGGGAAGGCTTTCTTT

size: many
J: TRBJ2-3
D: .
V: TRBV11-1
CDR3: CASSRGGDTQYF
DNA: TGTGCCAGCAGCCGGGGTGGAGATACGCAGTATTTT

size: few
J: TRBJ2-1
D: .
V: TRBV10-2
CDR3: CAIGTWGGEQFF
DNA: TGCGCCATCGGGACATGGGGCGGTGAGCAGTTCTTC

size: medium-sized
J: TRBJ1-4
D: TRBD1
V: TRBV6-1
CDR3: CASSGGQGNNEKLFF
DNA: TGTGCCAGCAGTGGGGGACAGGGTAATAATGAAAAACTGTTTTTT

size: .
J: TRBJ2-7
D: .
V: TRBV3-1
CDR3: CASSQAYYSDEQYF
DNA: TGTGCCAGCAGCCAAGCTTACTACTCCGACGAGCAGTACTTC

size: many
J: TRBJ1-2
D: TRBD1
V: TRBV6-1
CDR3: CASTNPTGRGYTF
DNA: TGTGCCAGCACCAACCCGACAGGGCGTGGCTACACCTTC

size: medium-sized
J: TRBJ1-5
D: .
V: TRBV7-2
CDR3: CASSFVPGNQPQHF
DNA: TGTGCCAGCAGCTTTGTACCAGGTAATCAGCCCCAGCATTTT

size: medium-sized
J: TRBJ2-7
D: .
V: TRBV19
CDR3: CASSMSYTPYEQYF
DNA: TGTGCCAGTAGTATGTCGTACACCCCCTACGAGCAGTACTTC